The 18 T cell receptor beta chains below were found in one sample sequenced in a study of OX40 agonist ivuxolimab in advanced cancers. The method was immunoSEQ multiplex PCR; TCRdb's version includes in-frame clones alone and lacks a portion of them. This table holds 55,000 to 75,000 clones, about 90% found once. The specimen was CD4+ or CD8+ T cells sorted from blood, collected in a trial of the OX40 agonist ivuxolimab. All receptors derive from an adult with an advanced solid tumor such as melanoma, head and neck, liver or kidney cancer.

The rearrangement links TRBV19 to TRBJ2-1; weak D call: TRBD1 (5 bases). There are 16 residues in the CDR3. Germline CDR1 reads LNHDA; CDR2 reads SQIVND (reference sequence). Trimming removed 5 bases at V and 0 bases at J, with 14 bases between. CDR3 nucleotide sequence: TGTGCCAGTAGTCTGACAGCCTCCCGCTCCTACAATGAGCAGTTCTTC. It yields the protein CASSLTASRSYNEQFF.

The chain joins TRBV7-2 to TRBJ2-7; no clear D gene. Germline CDR1 reads SGHTA; CDR2 reads FQGNSA. Trimming pared 2 bases from V and 4 bases from J, leaving 9 bases between. The CDR3 runs 13 residues. CDR3 residues: CASSLNSGYEQYF. The CDR3 DNA sequence: TGTGCCAGCAGCTTAAATAGTGGTTACGAGCAGTACTTC.

The J gene is TRBJ2-5, the V gene TRBV10-3, with 7 bases lining up with TRBD1. After removal of 7 bases from V and 11 bases from J, the junction contained 13 bases not matched to a gene. Germline CDR1 reads ENHRY; CDR2 reads SYGVKD. CDR3 length equals 13 residues. The DNA for the CDR3 is TGTGCCATCACTTGGGACAGAGATGTGGAGCAGTACTTC. Translating gives CAITWDRDVEQYF.

The chain links TRBV7-6 to TRBJ1-4, with TRBD1 as a possible D gene (6 bases). The CDR3 has 14 amino acids. Germline CDR1 SGHVS, CDR2 FNYEAQ. V lost 1 base and J lost 8, with 11 bases in between. The CDR3: CASSLGGGQEKLFF. CDR3 DNA sequence: TGTGCCAGCAGCTTAGGAGGGGGACAAGAAAAACTGTTTTTT.

The chain joins TRBV11-2 to TRBJ2-1; the D gene is possibly TRBD2 (6 bases). The germline V gene has CDR1 SGHAT and CDR2 FQNNGV. There are 16 residues in the CDR3. V was pared by 1 base and J by 0 bases, with 10 bases between. Here the CDR3 DNA reads TGTGCCAGCAGCTTAGTAGCGGCCAGCTCCTACAATGAGCAGTTCTTC. Its translation: CASSLVAASSYNEQFF.

The V and J genes are TRBV5-1 and TRBJ2-7, with 9 bases fitting TRBD2. Looked up from germline, CDR1 is SGHRS and CDR2 is YFSETQ. V dropped 4 bases and J dropped 3; count of bases not matched to a gene: 8. This CDR3 comprises 15 residues. CDR3 DNA: TGCGCCAGCAGCCAGACTAGCGGCCTCTACTACGAGCAGTACTTC. This sequence encodes CASSQTSGLYYEQYF.

The CDR3 loop reads CASSFDQGQKLREQYF. The DNA for the CDR3 is TGCGCCAGCAGCTTTGATCAAGGACAGAAATTACGAGAGCAGTACTTC. This sequence joins TRBV5-1 and TRBJ2-7; D possibly corresponds to TRBD1 (6 bases). Trimming took off 2 bases at V and 7 bases at J, with 22 bases between the two ends. Germline V CDR1 and CDR2: SGHRS, YFSETQ. This CDR3 contains 16 residues. Using reference TRBV5-1 and TRBJ2-7 for the parts outside the CDR3, the full variable domain is KAGVTQTPRYLIKTRGQQVTLSCSPISGHRSVSWYQQTPGQGLQFLFEYFSETQRNKGNFPGRFSGRQFSNSRSEMNVSTLELGDSALYLCASSFDQGQKLREQYFGPGTRLTVT.

The chain uses TRBV18 and TRBJ2-3; D unclear. CDR1 and CDR2 from the germline V gene are KGHSH and LQKENI. Trimming shortened V by 0 bases and J by 3 bases, and 10 bases separated the two germline ends. This CDR3 has 15 amino acids. CDR3 sequence: CASSPPFLPTDTQYF. The CDR3 DNA sequence: TGTGCCAGCTCACCACCGTTCCTGCCAACAGATACGCAGTATTTT. The whole variable domain, filled in from reference TRBV18 and TRBJ2-3, reads NAGVMQNPRHLVRRRGQEARLRCSPMKGHSHVYWYRQLPEEGLKFMVYLQKENIIDESGMPKERFSAEFPKEGPSILRIQQVVRGDSAAYFCASSPPFLPTDTQYFGPGTRLTVL.

The chain is built from TRBV7-2 and TRBJ1-2, with 8 bases that match TRBD1. Trimming removed 5 bases from V and 9 bases from J; junction bases left unmatched: 8. This CDR3 has 13 residues. Germline values: CDR1 SGHTA, CDR2 FQGNSA. CDR3 loop: CASSPTQGASYTF. The DNA for the CDR3 is TGTGCCAGCAGCCCAACCCAGGGGGCGAGCTACACCTTC.

The chain joins TRBV29-1 to TRBJ2-7; TRBD2 matches at 9 bases. The CDR3 spans 13 residues. CDR1 and CDR2 from the germline V gene are SQVTM and ANQGSEA. Unmatched junction bases numbered 8, after V lost 8 bases and J lost 3 bases. The CDR3 here is CSIRLAELYEQYF. The DNA of the CDR3 is TGCAGCATAAGACTAGCGGAACTCTACGAGCAGTACTTC.

J is TRBJ2-1 and V is TRBV7-3, with D possibly being TRBD2 (6 bases). Germline lookup yields CDR1 SGHTA and CDR2 FQGTGA. Trimming pared 1 base from V and 7 bases from J, leaving 26 bases between. CDR3 length: 19 amino acids. CDR3 bases: TGTGCCAGCAGCTTAAATAGGGCGGGAAGGCCCCTTTCTCTGAATGAGCAGTTCTTC. This gives the protein CASSLNRAGRPLSLNEQFF.

The chain has TRBV5-1 and TRBJ1-1; tentative D call: TRBD1 (5 bases). Germline V gives CDR1 SGHRS, CDR2 YFSETQ. The V end lost 1 base, the J end lost 0 bases, and 10 bases lay between the germline ends. The CDR3 contains 15 residues. In nucleotides, the CDR3 is TGCGCCAGCAGCTTGACAGGTAACATGAACACTGAAGCTTTCTTT. The encoded protein is CASSLTGNMNTEAFF.

The genes are TRBV27 and TRBJ1-5; D is perhaps TRBD1 (5 bases). Germline assignment: CDR1 MNHEY and CDR2 SMNVEV (reference sequence). The CDR3 runs 15 residues. V was pared by 5 bases and J by 4 bases, with 15 bases between. The CDR3 spells CASSPGPSGNQPQHF. CDR3 sequence (DNA): TGTGCCAGCAGTCCGGGTCCGTCAGGGAATCAGCCCCAGCATTTT.

CDR3 sequence reads: CSVETGADEQYF. The CDR3 region has the DNA TGCAGCGTTGAAACGGGGGCGGACGAGCAGTACTTC. The chain has TRBV29-1 and TRBJ2-7; D might be TRBD1 or TRBD2, each matching 6 bases. The V end lost 2 bases, the J end lost 5 bases, and 10 bases lay between the germline ends. This CDR3 spans 12 amino acids. CDR1 SQVTM and CDR2 ANQGSEA come from the germline V gene.

This clone showed up just once. The gene calls are TRBV6-5 and TRBJ2-5; TRBD1 or TRBD2 may be the D gene (5 bases each). The DNA end is more similar to TRBJ2-7, so the J call may be wrong. Germline assignment: CDR1 MNHEY and CDR2 SVGAGI. This CDR3 is built from 13 residues. The CDR3 sequence is CASGDGGWYEQYF. As DNA, the CDR3 is TGTGCCAGCGGGGACGGTGGTTGGTACGAGCAGTACTTC.

V usage is TRBV4-1 and J usage is TRBJ2-1; no definite D call. Trimming removed 0 bases from V and 0 bases from J, with 9 bases in between. CDR1 and CDR2 from the germline V gene are MGHRA and YSYEKL. The CDR3 covers 16 residues. The CDR3 DNA reads as TGCGCCAGCAGCCAAGAACGGGTGAGCTCCTACAATGAGCAGTTCTTC. It translates to CASSQERVSSYNEQFF.

This chain uses TRBV2 with TRBJ2-3, with D uncertain. The CDR3 covers 14 residues. Germline CDR1 and CDR2: SNHLY and FYNNEI. Deletions cut 7 bases from V and 0 bases from J, with 11 bases between. CDR3 DNA: TGTGCCAGCAACGGTGACTTTAGCACAGATACGCAGTATTTT. It yields the protein CASNGDFSTDTQYF.

The chain uses TRBV11-2 and TRBJ2-7; a possible D gene is TRBD2 (6 bases). Germline values: CDR1 SGHAT, CDR2 FQNNGV. The CDR3 is 15 residues long. V gave up 5 bases and J gave up 3 bases, with 17 bases separating them. The chain's CDR3 is CASSQDAGGGYEQYF. The CDR3 DNA reads as TGTGCCAGCAGCCAGGACGCCGGGGGAGGCTACGAGCAGTACTTC.